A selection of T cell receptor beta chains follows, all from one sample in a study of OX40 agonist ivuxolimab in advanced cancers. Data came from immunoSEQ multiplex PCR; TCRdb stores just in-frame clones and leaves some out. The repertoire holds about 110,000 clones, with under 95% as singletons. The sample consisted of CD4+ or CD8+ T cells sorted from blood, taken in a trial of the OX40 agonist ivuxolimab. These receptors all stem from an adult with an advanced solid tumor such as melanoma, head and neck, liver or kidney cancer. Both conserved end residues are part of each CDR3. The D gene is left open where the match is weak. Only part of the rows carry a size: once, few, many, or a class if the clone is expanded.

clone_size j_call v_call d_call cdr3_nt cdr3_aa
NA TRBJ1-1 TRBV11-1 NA TGTGCCAGCAGCTTACCGACATTGAACACTGAAGCTTTCTTT CASSLPTLNTEAFF
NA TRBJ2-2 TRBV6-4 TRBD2 TGTGCCAGCAGTTCCGGGACTAGCTTGGCCGGGGAGCTGTTTTTT CASSSGTSLAGELFF
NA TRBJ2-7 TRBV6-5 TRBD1 TGTGCCAGCAGGGCAACAGGGGTGGGATACGAGCAGTACTTC CASRATGVGYEQYF
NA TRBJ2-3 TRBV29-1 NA TGCAGCGTTGGGCACTATCAGATGACGGCTAGCACAGATACGCAGTATTTT CSVGHYQMTASTDTQYF
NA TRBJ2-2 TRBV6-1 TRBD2 TGTGCCAGCAGAGCCCCTAGCGGGACCGGGGAGCTGTTTTTT CASRAPSGTGELFF
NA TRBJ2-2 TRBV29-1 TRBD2 TGCAGCGCTCGAGCGGGGGCCACCGGGGAGCTGTTTTTT CSARAGATGELFF
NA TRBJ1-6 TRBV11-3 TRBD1 TGTGCCAGCAGCTTAGCCATAGCGGGACAGGTTTCGACGCCCCTCCACTTT CASSLAIAGQVSTPLHF
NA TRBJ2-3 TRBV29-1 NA TGCAGTGGCGGCAGACAAACAGATACGCAGTATTTT CSGGRQTDTQYF
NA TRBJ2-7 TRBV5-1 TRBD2 TGCGCCAGCAGCTTGGAGGGTGCTGCGGGGGTATACGAGCAGTACTTC CASSLEGAAGVYEQYF
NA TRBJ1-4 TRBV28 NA TGTGCCAGCAGTTTACGGGCAACTAATGAAAAACTGTTTTTT CASSLRATNEKLFF
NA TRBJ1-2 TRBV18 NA TGTGCCAGCTCACCACTTCCCGAAGAATTTAACTATGGCTACACCTTC CASSPLPEEFNYGYTF
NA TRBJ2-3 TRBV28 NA TGTGCCAGCAGCCTCCGAACCCCCAGAGATACGCAGTATTTT CASSLRTPRDTQYF
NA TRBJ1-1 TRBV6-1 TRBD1 TGTGCCAGCAGGCCAGGGGGTAGGGGAACTGAAGCTTTCTTT CASRPGGRGTEAFF
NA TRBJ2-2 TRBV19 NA TGTGCCAGTAGTATAGGTGGGGGGGAGCTGTTTTTT CASSIGGGELFF
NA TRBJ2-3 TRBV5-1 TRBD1 TGCGCCAGCAGCCAACACAGGGGGCGTATGGATACGCAGTATTTT CASSQHRGRMDTQYF
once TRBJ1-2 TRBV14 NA TGTGCCAGCAGCTCTTTCGGGACACCCTCGTATGGCTACACCTTC CASSSFGTPSYGYTF
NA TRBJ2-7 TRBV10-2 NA TGCGCCAGCACCCAGGGTCCCGAGCAGTACTTC CASTQGPEQYF
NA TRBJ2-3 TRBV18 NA TGTGCCAGCTCACCCTATTTGGCAGGGCGAGATACGCAGTATTTT CASSPYLAGRDTQYF
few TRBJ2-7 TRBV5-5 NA TGTGCCAGCAGCTTGGTCGGCAGGAGCTACGAGCAGTACTTC CASSLVGRSYEQYF
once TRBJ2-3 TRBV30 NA TGTGCCTGGAACACAGGTCCCCGCACAGATACGCAGTATTTT CAWNTGPRTDTQYF
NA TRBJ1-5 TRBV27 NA TGTGCCAGCAGTTTATCATGGGTGGATCAGCCCCAGCATTTT CASSLSWVDQPQHF
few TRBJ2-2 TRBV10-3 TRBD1 TGTGCCACCGCCGGGACAGCGAACACCGGGGAGCTGTTTTTT CATAGTANTGELFF
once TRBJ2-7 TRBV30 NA TGTGCTCGCCAGCTCAAAGGTACCTACGAGCAGTACTTC CARQLKGTYEQYF
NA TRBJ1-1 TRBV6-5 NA TGTGCCAGCAGCCTTCTACCGGGAAATTCAGCTTTCTTT CASSLLPGNSAFF
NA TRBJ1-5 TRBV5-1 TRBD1 TGCGCCAGCAGCCCGCATCCCACAGGGGCGAATCAGCCCCAGCATTTT CASSPHPTGANQPQHF
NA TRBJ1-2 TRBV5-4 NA TGTGCCAGCAGCTCGGGGCGGGGAGGTTATGGCTACACCTTC CASSSGRGGYGYTF
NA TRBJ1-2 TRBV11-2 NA TGTGCCAGCAGCTTAGAACCTTCGGCGGACGGCTACACCTTC CASSLEPSADGYTF
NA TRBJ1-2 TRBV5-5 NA TGTGCCAGCAGCCCCAGTCCCCGACAGGCCAACTATGGCTACACCTTC CASSPSPRQANYGYTF
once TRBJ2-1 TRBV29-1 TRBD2 TGCGGGGGACTAGTTGCCTACAATGAGCAGTTCTTC CGGLVAYNEQFF
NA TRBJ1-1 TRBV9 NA TGTGCCAGCAGCTTAACGGGGGGCCGGGGGACTGAAGCTTTCTTT CASSLTGGRGTEAFF
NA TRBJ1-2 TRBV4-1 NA TGCGCCAGCAGCTCCAACACGGGACACAGCAGCGGCAACTATGGCTACACCTTC CASSSNTGHSSGNYGYTF
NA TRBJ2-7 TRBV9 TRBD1 TGTGCCAGCAGCGTAGGGACAGGGGTTCCCTACGAGCAGTACTTC CASSVGTGVPYEQYF
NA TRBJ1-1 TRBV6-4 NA TGTGCCAGCAGTGACTCAGGCAACACTGAAGCTTTCTTT CASSDSGNTEAFF
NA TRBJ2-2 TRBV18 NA TGTGCCAGCTCATATCGGAGGGACACCGGGGAGCTGTTTTTT CASSYRRDTGELFF
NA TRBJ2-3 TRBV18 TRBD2 TGTGCCAGCTCACCACTTGGCCTAGCGGGAGTAACAGATACGCAGTATTTT CASSPLGLAGVTDTQYF
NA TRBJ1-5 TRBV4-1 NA TGCGCCAGCAGTCTAAGCACACCAAGCAATCAGCCCCAGCATTTT CASSLSTPSNQPQHF
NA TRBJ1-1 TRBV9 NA TGTGCCAGCAAACTAGTTCAGAACACTGAAGCTTTCTTT CASKLVQNTEAFF
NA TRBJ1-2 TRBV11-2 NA TGTGCCAGCAGCTTAGGGGACTATGGCTACACCTTC CASSLGDYGYTF
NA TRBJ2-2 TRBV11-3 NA TGTGCCAGCAGCCGCGGGACAGCGGGGACCGGGGAGCTGTTTTTT CASSRGTAGTGELFF
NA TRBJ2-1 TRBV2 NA TGTGCCAGCAGTGCCGCTAGGGACAATGAGCAGTTCTTC CASSAARDNEQFF
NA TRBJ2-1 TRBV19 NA TGTGCCAGTAGTAATCCCGGAAATGAGCAGTTCTTC CASSNPGNEQFF
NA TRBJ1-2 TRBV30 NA TGTGCCTGGAGTGTACAGGTAACCGGCGGCTACACCTTC CAWSVQVTGGYTF
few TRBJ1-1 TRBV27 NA TGTGCCAGCAGTTTACGGCCGGGCCCGGGAATGCAAGCTTTCTTT CASSLRPGPGMQAFF
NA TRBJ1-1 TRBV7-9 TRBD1 TGTGCCAGCAGCTTATCCGGGACAGGGAACACTGAAGCTTTCTTT CASSLSGTGNTEAFF
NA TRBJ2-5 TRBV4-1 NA TGCGCCAGCAGTCATGGAACAGGGCCCGTGGAGACCCAGTACTTC CASSHGTGPVETQYF
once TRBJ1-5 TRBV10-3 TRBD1 TGTGCCATCAGAGATGGACAGGGAAGCAATCAGCCCCAGCATTTT CAIRDGQGSNQPQHF
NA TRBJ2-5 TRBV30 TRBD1 TGTGCCTGGACGACTGGGCAGGGGGATCGAGAGACCCAGTACTTC CAWTTGQGDRETQYF
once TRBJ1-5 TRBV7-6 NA TGTGCCAGCAGCTTAAGCGGGGGAGGGCATCAGCCCCAGCATTTT CASSLSGGGHQPQHF
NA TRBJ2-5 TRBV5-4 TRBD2 TGTGCCAGCAGCTTGGAAGCGGGAGGGAGAGAGACCCAGTACTTC CASSLEAGGRETQYF
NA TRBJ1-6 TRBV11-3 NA TGTGCCAGCAGACAGGGATTAAGTTCACCCCTCCACTTT CASRQGLSSPLHF